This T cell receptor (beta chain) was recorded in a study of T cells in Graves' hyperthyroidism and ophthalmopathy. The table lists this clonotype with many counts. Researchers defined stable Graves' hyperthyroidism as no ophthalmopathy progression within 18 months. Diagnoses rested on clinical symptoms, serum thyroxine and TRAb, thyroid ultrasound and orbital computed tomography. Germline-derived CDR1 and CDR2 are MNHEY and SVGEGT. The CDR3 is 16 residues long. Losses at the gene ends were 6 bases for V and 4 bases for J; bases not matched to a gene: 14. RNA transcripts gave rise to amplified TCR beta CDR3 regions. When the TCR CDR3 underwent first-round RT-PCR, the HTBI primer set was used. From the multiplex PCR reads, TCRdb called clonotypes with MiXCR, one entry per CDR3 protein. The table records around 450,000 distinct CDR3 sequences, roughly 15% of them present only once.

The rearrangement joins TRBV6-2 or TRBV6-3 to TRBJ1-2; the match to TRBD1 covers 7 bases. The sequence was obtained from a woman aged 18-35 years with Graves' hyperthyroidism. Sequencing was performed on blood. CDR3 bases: TGTGCCAGCAGATCGAGCCGGGACAGCGGGCGCTATGGCTACACCTTC. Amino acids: CASRSSRDSGRYGYTF.